The entry below describes one TCR beta chain. The antigen is unknown. Template switching created a universal primer site, and the cDNA included unique molecular identifiers. TCRdb itself ran the 5' RACE reads through MiXCR, one entry per CDR3 protein. The data contain 420,000 or so distinct CDR3 sequences, around 20% of them seen just once; the ten biggest clones take up more than 10%. This specimen comes from a study of identical twins. Study outcomes and limitations: Cross-sectional statistics, not tracking of the same donors, supported the conclusions. Analyses of zero insertions could be partly confounded by invariant MAIT and iNKT cells.

Trimming cost V 6 bases and J 13 bases; bases outside gene matches: 8. The CDR3 sequence is 12 residues long. Germline V CDR1 and CDR2: MNHEY, SVGAGI. Sequenced material: naive T cells sorted from blood. The V call is TRBV6-5, the J call TRBJ2-1, with 8 bases that match TRBD2. This receptor was identified in a man aged 45-65 years in good health. The CDR3 reads CASRSTGGPQFF. CDR3 bases: TGTGCCAGCAGATCGACGGGGGGGCCTCAGTTCTTC.